This passage covers 5 T cell receptor beta chains from one sample sequenced in a study of blood T cell repertoires in COVID-19 (TCRdb year 2020). Preparation of the library involved the immunoSEQ multiplex PCR assay. The source is immuneACCESS, and TCRdb retained only in-frame sequences with V and J called. Part of the clones is not carried over; for the studies checked, unresolved V genes explain less than half of this, and the remainder is unexplained. The sample table contains 75,000 to 95,000 clones; only one count was recorded for about 90% of them. Clones ranked in the top ten supply approximately 5% of the sample. The sequenced material came from peripheral blood. Receptors were obtained from a man aged 45-65 years with active COVID-19.

The chain uses TRBV5-1 and TRBJ2-7, with D perhaps TRBD1 (5 bases). V lost 7 bases, J lost 5 bases, and 19 bases lay in between. The germline V gene has CDR1 SGHRS and CDR2 YFSETQ. This CDR3 is built from 14 residues. The CDR3 DNA reads TGCGCCAGCGCCCCAAGTGGCCAGGGTGACGAGCAGTACTTC. Translation gives CASAPSGQGDEQYF.

The V call is TRBV12-3 or TRBV12-4, the J call TRBJ1-1, with D unclear. Trimming removed 6 bases from V and 6 bases from J, with 14 bases in between. This CDR3 has 13 amino acids. CDR3 protein: CASSRDGLAEAFF. CDR3 in DNA: TGTGCCAGCAGCCGTGATGGACTTGCTGAAGCTTTCTTT.

This sequence joins TRBV5-4 and TRBJ2-7, with 10 bases identical to TRBD1. The CDR3 covers 14 residues. In germline, CDR1 is SGHNT, CDR2 YYREEE (reference sequence). V lost 0 bases to trimming and J lost 6 bases; unmatched junction nucleotides: 3. CDR3 amino acids: CASSLGQGAPEQYF. The CDR3 DNA follows: TGTGCCAGCAGCTTGGGACAGGGGGCCCCCGAGCAGTACTTC.

The rearrangement uses TRBV19 and TRBJ1-1; D is unclear. The CDR3 totals 13 residues. V dropped 3 bases and J dropped 3 bases, with 8 bases sitting between them. Per the germline V gene, CDR1 is LNHDA and CDR2 is SQIVND (reference sequence). CDR3 in DNA: TGTGCCAGTAGTATCGTATCGTACACTGAAGCTTTCTTT. Protein product: CASSIVSYTEAFF. The whole variable domain, remainder taken from reference TRBV19 and TRBJ1-1, is DGGITQSPKYLFRKEGQNVTLSCEQNLNHDAMYWYRQDPGQGLRLIYYSQIVNDFQKGDIAEGYSVSREKKESFPLTVTSAQKNPTAFYLCASSIVSYTEAFFGQGTRLTVV.

The chain is built from TRBV25-1 and TRBJ1-1, with 8 bases lining up with TRBD1. The CDR3 contains 15 residues. Germline loops: CDR1 MGHDK, CDR2 SYGVNS. With V trimmed by 3 bases and J by 5 bases, 8 bases remained unmatched. DNA of the CDR3: TGTGCCAGCAGTGATCCCACAGGGGGGGTGACTGAAGCTTTCTTT. Translating gives CASSDPTGGVTEAFF.